Detailed here is one T cell receptor (beta chain). The antigen remains undetermined. This record belongs to a study of cytotoxic CD8 clonotypes in ibrutinib-treated CLL. Findings of the study overall: Relative to age-matched healthy donors, clonality at baseline was higher, and it tracked circulating CD8+ T-cell counts.

This CDR3 comprises 13 residues. Per germline, CDR1 SGHRS and CDR2 YFSETQ. V was shortened by 4 bases and J by 5 bases, with 12 bases between the two germline ends. Some clones are missing from TCRdb's copy, which holds only in-frame ones; the method was immunoSEQ multiplex PCR. The data show 200,000 to 250,000 clones, over 65% seen once. This clonotype was obtained from a human donor with chronic lymphocytic leukemia. The specimen was PBMCs, collected after 12 months of ibrutinib treatment. The V call is TRBV5-1, the J call TRBJ1-2; TRBD1 is a possible D gene (6 bases). The CDR3 reads CASSQQGWYGYTF. CDR3 nucleotide sequence: TGCGCCAGCAGCCAACAGGGATGGTATGGCTACACCTTC.